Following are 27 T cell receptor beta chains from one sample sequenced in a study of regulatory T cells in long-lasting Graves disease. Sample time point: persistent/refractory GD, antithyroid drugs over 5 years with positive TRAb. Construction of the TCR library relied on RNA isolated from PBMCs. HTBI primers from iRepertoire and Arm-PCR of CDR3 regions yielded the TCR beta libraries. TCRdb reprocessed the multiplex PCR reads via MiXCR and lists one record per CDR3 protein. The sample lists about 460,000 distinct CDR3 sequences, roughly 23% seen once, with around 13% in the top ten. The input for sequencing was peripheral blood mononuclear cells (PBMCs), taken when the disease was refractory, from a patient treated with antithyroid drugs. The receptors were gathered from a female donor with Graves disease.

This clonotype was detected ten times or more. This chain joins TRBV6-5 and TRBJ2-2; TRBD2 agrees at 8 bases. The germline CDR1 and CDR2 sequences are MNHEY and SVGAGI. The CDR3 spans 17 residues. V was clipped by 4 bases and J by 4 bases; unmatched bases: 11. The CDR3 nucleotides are TGTGCCAGCAGTTCCCTCCGCCGAGCGGGGGCCACCGGGGAGCTGTTTTTT. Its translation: CASSSLRRAGATGELFF.

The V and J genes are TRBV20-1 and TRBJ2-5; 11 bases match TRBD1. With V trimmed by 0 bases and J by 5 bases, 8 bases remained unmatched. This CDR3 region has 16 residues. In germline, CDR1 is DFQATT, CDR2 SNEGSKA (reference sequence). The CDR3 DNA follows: TGCAGTGCTAGAGAGTTGGACAGGGGGCTTTTCGAGACCCAGTACTTC. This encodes CSARELDRGLFETQYF.

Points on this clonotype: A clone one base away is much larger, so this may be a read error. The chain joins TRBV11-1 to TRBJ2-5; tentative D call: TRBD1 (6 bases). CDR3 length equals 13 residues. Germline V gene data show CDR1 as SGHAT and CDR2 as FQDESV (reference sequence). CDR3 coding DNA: TGTACCAGCAGCTTGGACAGTACAGAGACCCAGTACTTC. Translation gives CTSSLDSTETQYF.

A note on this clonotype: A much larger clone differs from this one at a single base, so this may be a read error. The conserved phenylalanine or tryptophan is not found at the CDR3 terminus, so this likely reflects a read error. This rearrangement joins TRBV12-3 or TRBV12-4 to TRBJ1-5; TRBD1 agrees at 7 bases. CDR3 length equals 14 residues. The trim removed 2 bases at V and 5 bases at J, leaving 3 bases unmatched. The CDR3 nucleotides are TGTGCCAGCAGTTTAAAGGGGGCCTATCAGCCCCAGCATTCT. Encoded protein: CASSLKGAYQPQHS.

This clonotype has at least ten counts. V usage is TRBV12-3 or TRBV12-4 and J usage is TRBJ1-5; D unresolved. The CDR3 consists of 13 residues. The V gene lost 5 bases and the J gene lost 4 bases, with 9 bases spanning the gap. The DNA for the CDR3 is TGTGCCAGCAGTACCAGCACTAATCAGCCCCAGCATTTT. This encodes CASSTSTNQPQHF.

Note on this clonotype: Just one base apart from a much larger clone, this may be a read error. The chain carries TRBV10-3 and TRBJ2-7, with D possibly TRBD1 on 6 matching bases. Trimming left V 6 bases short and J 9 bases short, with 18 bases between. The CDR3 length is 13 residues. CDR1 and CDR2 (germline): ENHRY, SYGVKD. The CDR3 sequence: CAISPGTSRGQYF. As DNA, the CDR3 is TGTGCCATCAGCCCGGGGACAAGCCGTGGGCAGTACTTC.

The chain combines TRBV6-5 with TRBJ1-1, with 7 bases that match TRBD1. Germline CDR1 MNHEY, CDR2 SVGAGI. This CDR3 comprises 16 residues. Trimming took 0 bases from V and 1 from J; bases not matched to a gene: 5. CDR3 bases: TGTGCCAGCAGTTACTCCTCCGGGACAGCGAACACTGAAGCTTTCTTT. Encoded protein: CASSYSSGTANTEAFF.

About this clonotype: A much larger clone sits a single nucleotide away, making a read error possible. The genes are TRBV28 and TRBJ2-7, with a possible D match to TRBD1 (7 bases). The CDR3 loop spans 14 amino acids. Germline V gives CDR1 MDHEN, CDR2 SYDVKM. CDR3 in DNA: TGTGTCAGCAGAGACAGGGAGGCGACCTACGAGCAGTACTTC. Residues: CVSRDREATYEQYF.

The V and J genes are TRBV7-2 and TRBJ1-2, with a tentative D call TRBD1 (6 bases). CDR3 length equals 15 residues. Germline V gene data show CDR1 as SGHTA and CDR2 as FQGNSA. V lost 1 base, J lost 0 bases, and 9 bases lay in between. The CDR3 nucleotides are TGTGCCAGCAGCTTAGAGACAGGAGCTAACTATGGCTACACCTTC. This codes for CASSLETGANYGYTF.

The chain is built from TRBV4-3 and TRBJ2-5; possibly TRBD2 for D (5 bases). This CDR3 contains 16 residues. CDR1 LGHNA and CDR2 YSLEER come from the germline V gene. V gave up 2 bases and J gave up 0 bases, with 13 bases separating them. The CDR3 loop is CASSQLAGSYQETQYF. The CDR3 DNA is TGCGCCAGCAGCCAACTAGCAGGAAGTTACCAAGAGACCCAGTACTTC.

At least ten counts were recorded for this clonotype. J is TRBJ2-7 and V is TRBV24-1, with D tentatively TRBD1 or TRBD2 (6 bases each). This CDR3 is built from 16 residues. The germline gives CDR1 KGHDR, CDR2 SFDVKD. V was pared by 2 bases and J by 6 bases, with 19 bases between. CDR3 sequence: CATSDSTGPGDREQYF. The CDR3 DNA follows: TGTGCCACCAGTGATTCCACAGGGCCGGGGGATCGCGAGCAGTACTTC.

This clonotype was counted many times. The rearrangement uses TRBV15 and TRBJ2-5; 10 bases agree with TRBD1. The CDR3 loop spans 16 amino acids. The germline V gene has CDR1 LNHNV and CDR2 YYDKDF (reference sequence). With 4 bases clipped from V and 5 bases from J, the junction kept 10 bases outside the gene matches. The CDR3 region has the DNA TGTGCCACCAGCAACTCTACCCCGGGACAGGGGGAGACCCAGTACTTC. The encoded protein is CATSNSTPGQGETQYF.

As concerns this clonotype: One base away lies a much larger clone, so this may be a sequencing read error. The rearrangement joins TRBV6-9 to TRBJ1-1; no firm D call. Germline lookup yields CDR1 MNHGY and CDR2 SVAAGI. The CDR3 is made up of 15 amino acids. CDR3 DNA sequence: TGTGCCAGCAGTTACCCGGCAGCCATGAACACTGAAGCTCTCTTT. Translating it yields CASSYPAAMNTEALF.

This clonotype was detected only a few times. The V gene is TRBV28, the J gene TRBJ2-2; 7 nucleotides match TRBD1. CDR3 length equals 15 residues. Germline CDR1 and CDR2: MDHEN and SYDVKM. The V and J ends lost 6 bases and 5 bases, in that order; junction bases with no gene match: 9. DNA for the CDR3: TGTGCCAGCAGCATCGCCGGGACAGATACCGGGGAGCTGTTTTTT. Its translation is CASSIAGTDTGELFF.

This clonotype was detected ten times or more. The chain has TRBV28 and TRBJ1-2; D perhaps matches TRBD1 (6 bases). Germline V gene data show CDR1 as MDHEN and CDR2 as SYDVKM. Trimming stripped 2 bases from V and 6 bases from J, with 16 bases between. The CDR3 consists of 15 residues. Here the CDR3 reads CASSLMWGPVNGYTF. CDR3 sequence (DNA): TGTGCCAGCAGTTTAATGTGGGGGCCCGTCAATGGCTACACCTTC.

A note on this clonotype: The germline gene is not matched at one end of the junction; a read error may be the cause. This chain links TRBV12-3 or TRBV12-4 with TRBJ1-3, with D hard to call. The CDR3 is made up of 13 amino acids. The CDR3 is CATSFGVGNTIYF. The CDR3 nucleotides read TGTGCCACCAGTTTTGGGGTTGGAAACACCATATATTTT.

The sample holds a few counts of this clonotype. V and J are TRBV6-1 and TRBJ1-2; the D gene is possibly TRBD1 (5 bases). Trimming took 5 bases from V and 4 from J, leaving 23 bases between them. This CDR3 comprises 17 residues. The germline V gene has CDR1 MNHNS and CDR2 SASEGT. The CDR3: CASSTPGRGASGYGYTF. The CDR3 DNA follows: TGTGCCAGCAGTACACCGGGACGGGGAGCTTCGGGCTATGGCTACACCTTC.

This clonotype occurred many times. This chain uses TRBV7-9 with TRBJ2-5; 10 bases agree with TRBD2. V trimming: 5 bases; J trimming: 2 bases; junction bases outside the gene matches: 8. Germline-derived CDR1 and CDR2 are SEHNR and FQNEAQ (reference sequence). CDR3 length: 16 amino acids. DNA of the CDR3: TGTGCCAGCAGCCGGGGGGGACTAGCGCAGCAAGAGACCCAGTACTTC. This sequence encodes CASSRGGLAQQETQYF.

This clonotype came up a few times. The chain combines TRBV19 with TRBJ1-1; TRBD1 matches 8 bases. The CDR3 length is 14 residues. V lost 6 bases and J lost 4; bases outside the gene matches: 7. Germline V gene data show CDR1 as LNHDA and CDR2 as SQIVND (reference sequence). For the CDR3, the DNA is TGTGCCAGTAGATCAGGGGGCGAGAGCACTGAAGCTTTCTTT. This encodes CASRSGGESTEAFF.

The CDR3 protein is CASKGGANPYEQYF. DNA of the CDR3: TGTGCCAGTAAGGGGGGAGCGAATCCCTACGAGCAGTACTTC. The rearrangement joins TRBV19 to TRBJ2-7, with D possibly called TRBD1 or TRBD2 (6 bases each). Per the germline V gene, CDR1 is LNHDA and CDR2 is SQIVND (reference sequence). The CDR3 is 14 residues long. The V and J ends lost 7 bases and 2 bases respectively, with 15 bases between them.

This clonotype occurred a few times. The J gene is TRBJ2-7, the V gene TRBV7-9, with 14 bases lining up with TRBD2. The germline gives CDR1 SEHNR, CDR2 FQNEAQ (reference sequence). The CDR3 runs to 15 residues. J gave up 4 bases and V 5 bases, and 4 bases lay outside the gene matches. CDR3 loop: CASSTRTSGRYEQYF. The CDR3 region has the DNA TGTGCCAGCAGCACCCGGACTAGCGGGAGGTACGAGCAGTACTTC. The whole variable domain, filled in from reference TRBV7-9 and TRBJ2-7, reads DTGVSQNPRHKITKRGQNVTFRCDPISEHNRLYWYRQTLGQGPEFLTYFQNEAQLEKSRLLSDRFSAERPKGSFSTLEIQRTEQGDSAMYLCASSTRTSGRYEQYFGPGTRLTVT.

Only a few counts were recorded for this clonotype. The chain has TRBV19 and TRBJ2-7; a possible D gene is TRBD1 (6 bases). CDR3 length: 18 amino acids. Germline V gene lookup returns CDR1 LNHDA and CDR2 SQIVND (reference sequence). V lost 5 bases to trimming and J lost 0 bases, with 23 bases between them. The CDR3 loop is CASSLLLDRGLSSYEQYF. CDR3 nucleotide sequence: TGTGCCAGTAGTCTCTTGTTGGACAGAGGATTAAGCTCCTACGAGCAGTACTTC.

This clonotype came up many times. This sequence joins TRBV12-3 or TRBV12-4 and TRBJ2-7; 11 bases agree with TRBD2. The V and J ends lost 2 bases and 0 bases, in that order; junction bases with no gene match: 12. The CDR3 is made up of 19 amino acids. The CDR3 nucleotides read TGTGCCAGCAGTTTATGGACACCGGGACTAGCGGTTAGCTCCTACGAGCAGTACTTC. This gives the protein CASSLWTPGLAVSSYEQYF.

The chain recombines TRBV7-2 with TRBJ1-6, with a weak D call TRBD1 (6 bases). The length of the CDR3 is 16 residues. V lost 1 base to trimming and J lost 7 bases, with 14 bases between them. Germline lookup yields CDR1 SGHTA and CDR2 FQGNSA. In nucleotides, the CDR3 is TGTGCCAGCAGCTTAGATACAGGGCGGGGGAATTCACCCCTCCACTTT. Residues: CASSLDTGRGNSPLHF.

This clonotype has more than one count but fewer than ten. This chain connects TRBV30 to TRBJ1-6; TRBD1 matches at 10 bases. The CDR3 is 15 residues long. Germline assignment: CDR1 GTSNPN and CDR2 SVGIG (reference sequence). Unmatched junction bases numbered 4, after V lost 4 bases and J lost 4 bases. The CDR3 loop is CAWKPDRGYNSPLHF. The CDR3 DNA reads TGTGCCTGGAAACCGGACAGGGGGTATAATTCACCCCTCCACTTT.

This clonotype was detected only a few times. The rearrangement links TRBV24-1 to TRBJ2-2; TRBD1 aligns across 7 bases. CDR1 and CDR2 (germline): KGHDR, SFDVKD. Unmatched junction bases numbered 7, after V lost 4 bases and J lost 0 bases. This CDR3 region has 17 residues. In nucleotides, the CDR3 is TGTGCCACCAGTGACCAACAGGGGTCCGCGAACACCGGGGAGCTGTTTTTT. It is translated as CATSDQQGSANTGELFF.

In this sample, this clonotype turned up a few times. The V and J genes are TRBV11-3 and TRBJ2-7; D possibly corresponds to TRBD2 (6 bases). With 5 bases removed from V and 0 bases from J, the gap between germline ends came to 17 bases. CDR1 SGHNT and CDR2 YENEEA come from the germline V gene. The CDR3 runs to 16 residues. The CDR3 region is CASSPEGRQTSYEQYF. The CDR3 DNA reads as TGTGCCAGCAGCCCGGAGGGTCGCCAGACCTCCTACGAGCAGTACTTC. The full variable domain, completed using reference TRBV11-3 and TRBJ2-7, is EAGVVQSPRYKIIEKKQPVAFWCNPISGHNTLYWYLQNLGQGPELLIRYENEEAVDDSQLPKDRFSAERLKGVDSTLKIQPAELGDSAVYLCASSPEGRQTSYEQYFGPGTRLTVT.